This T cell receptor (beta chain) was sequenced for a study of vaccination and CD4 T cells after COVID-19. Study overall: Convalescent donors were composed of six males and four females, of whom two were Hispanic. For control cultures, the treatment was a CEFX pool, an HIV-1 Nef pool, or no peptide. Study conclusions and caveats: Spike mono-reactivity was evident in 304 of the 307 vaccine-specific clones derived from convalescent patients.

This clonotype came up a few times. Its antigen is undetermined. Germline loops: CDR1 ENHRY, CDR2 SYGVKD. The V and J ends lost 7 bases and 5 bases, in that order; junction bases with no gene match: 5. This CDR3 region has 13 residues. Treatment in this sample: approximately 11-day PBMC culture with coronavirus spike peptide pools or control peptides (ViraFEST assay). The Oncomine TCR Beta short-read assay sequenced DNA from cultured CD4+ T cells. It was from cultured CD4+ T cells that genomic DNA was extracted. In TCRdb, the PCR reads were re-called with MiXCR into one record per CDR3 protein. This sample has 3,500 to 4,000 distinct CDR3 sequences, with more than 30% found just once.

This chain connects TRBV10-3 to TRBJ2-7; 10 positions agree with TRBD1. The sample taken for sequencing was CD4+ T cells from blood, cultured in vitro. The receptor comes from a human donor who had recovered from COVID-19. The CDR3 nucleotides are TGTGCCATCAAGGGGACAGGGGACCACGAGCAGTACTTC. This encodes CAIKGTGDHEQYF.